This T cell receptor beta chain originates from a study of T cells after posttransplantation cyclophosphamide. The method was immunoSEQ multiplex PCR; TCRdb's version includes in-frame clones alone and lacks a portion of them. The sample lists about 21,000 clones; 65% to 90% were seen once. CDR3 length equals 14 residues. Germline trimming cut 4 bases from V and 0 bases from J; bases unmatched to any gene: 2. Germline lookup yields CDR1 SGHAT and CDR2 FQNNGV. Sampled 1 year posttransplant, controls received myeloablative marrow transplants, methotrexate and a calcineurin inhibitor. The genes are TRBV11-2 and TRBJ2-7; 8 bases agree with TRBD2. The sample in question was PBMCs, obtained around 53 weeks after allogeneic stem cell transplant with calcineurin inhibitor and methotrexate. The sequence derives from a female patient aged 25-39 years who received an allogeneic stem cell transplant from an unrelated donor, was CMV-positive, and had acute and chronic GVHD. Some T cells may arise from the graft donor. CDR3 residues: CASSSLAGSYEQYF. CDR3 nucleotides: TGTGCCAGCAGCTCCCTAGCGGGCTCCTACGAGCAGTACTTC.